This TCR beta chain was sequenced for a study of cytomegalovirus exposure and HLA in healthy donors. Study background: Later, an analysis reported that the 120 or so validation repertoires had used the same platform as the roughly 650 first-cohort repertoires. General study results and limits: The study found most TCR sequences rare, yet found some public TCRs in many donors.

The table came from immunoSEQ multiplex PCR; TCRdb's copy has only in-frame clones and leaves some out. The sample includes fewer than 150,000 clones, around 84% of them seen just once. As concerns this clone: No antigen is known for it.

V was clipped by 7 bases and J by 2 bases, with 13 bases between them. CDR3 length equals 14 residues. Germline loops: CDR1 LGHNT, CDR2 FRNRAP. The sequence was obtained from a man younger than 35 in good health and CMV-seropositive. The genes are TRBV12-5 and TRBJ2-3; D perhaps matches TRBD1 (6 bases). Sequencing input: PBMCs. The CDR3 coding sequence is TGTGCTAGTGCCCAGGGGTCCCCCACAGATACGCAGTATTTT. Translated: CASAQGSPTDTQYF.